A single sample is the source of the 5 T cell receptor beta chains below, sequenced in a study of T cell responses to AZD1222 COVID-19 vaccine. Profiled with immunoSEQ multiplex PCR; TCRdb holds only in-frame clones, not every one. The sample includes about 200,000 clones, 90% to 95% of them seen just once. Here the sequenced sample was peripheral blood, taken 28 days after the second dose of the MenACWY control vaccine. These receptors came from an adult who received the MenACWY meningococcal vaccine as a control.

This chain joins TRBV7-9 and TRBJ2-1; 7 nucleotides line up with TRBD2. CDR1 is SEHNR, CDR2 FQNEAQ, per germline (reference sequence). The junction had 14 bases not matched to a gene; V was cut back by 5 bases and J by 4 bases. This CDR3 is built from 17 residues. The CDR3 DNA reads TGTGCCAGCAGCCACTTCGGGGAGGGAGTTTTGTACAATGAGCAGTTCTTC. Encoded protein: CASSHFGEGVLYNEQFF.

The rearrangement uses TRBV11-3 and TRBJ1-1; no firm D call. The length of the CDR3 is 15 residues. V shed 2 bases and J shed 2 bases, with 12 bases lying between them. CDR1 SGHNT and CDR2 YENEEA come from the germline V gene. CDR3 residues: CASSLRTQINTEAFF. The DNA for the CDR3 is TGTGCCAGCAGCTTACGTACACAGATTAACACTGAAGCTTTCTTT. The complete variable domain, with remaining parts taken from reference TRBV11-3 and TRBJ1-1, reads EAGVVQSPRYKIIEKKQPVAFWCNPISGHNTLYWYLQNLGQGPELLIRYENEEAVDDSQLPKDRFSAERLKGVDSTLKIQPAELGDSAVYLCASSLRTQINTEAFFGQGTRLTVV.

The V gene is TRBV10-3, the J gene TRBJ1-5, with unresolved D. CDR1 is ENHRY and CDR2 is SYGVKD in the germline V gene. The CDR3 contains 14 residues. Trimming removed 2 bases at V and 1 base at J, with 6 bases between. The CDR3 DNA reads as TGTGCCATCAGTGAGGGGGTGAGCAATCAGCCCCAGCATTTT. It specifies CAISEGVSNQPQHF.

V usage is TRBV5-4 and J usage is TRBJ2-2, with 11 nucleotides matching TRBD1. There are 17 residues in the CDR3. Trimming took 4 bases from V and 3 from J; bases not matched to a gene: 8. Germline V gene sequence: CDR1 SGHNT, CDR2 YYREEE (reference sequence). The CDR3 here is CASSRPDRGQYTGELFF. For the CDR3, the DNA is TGTGCCAGCAGCCGACCGGACAGGGGGCAGTACACCGGGGAGCTGTTTTTT.

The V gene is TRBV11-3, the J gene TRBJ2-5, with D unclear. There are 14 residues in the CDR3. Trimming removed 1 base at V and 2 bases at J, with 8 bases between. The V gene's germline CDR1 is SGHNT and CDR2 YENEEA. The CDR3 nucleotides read TGTGCCAGCAGCTTAGGACAAACGCAAGAGACCCAGTACTTC. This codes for CASSLGQTQETQYF.